Listed below are T cell receptor beta chains from one sample, sequenced in a study of regulatory T cells in long-lasting Graves disease. A single record per CDR3 protein comes from TCRdb applying MiXCR to the multiplex PCR reads. In the table there are 300,000 to 450,000 distinct CDR3 sequences, roughly a sixth of which are singletons. Source: peripheral blood mononuclear cells (PBMCs), taken at new diagnosis, from a patient treated with antithyroid drugs. The receptors shown here come from a female donor with Graves disease. CDR3s include the opening cysteine and the closing phenylalanine or tryptophan.

V gene: TRBV6-2/TRBV6-3
J gene: TRBJ2-5
CDR3 length: 14
CDR3 protein: CASSSWGGIETQYF

V gene: TRBV6-1
J gene: TRBJ1-3
CDR3 length: 13
CDR3 protein: CASSGSRGNTIYF

V gene: TRBV12-3/TRBV12-4
J gene: TRBJ2-7
CDR3 length: 12
CDR3 protein: CASSFGLYEQYF

V gene: TRBV24-1
J gene: TRBJ1-2
CDR3 length: 14
CDR3 protein: CATSDFLPKDGYTF

V gene: TRBV7-2
J gene: TRBJ2-3
CDR3 length: 11
CDR3 protein: CAFGSTDTQYF

V gene: TRBV3-1
J gene: TRBJ2-3
CDR3 length: 18
CDR3 protein: CASSHSFPGQSRSDTQYF

V gene: TRBV27
J gene: TRBJ2-1
CDR3 length: 13
CDR3 protein: CASSLQVYNEQFF

V gene: TRBV6-1
J gene: TRBJ2-3
CDR3 length: 12
CDR3 protein: CASRDPTGTQYF

V gene: TRBV4-3
J gene: TRBJ2-3
CDR3 length: 15
CDR3 protein: CASSHYSGGVDTQYF

V gene: TRBV4-3
J gene: TRBJ2-1
CDR3 length: 14
CDR3 protein: CASSLEPSGDEQFF

V gene: TRBV7-2
J gene: TRBJ2-5
CDR3 length: 14
CDR3 protein: CASSLGGDGETQYF

V gene: TRBV12-3/TRBV12-4
J gene: TRBJ1-1
CDR3 length: 16
CDR3 protein: CASSPDRVEGDTEAFF

V gene: TRBV24-1
J gene: TRBJ1-5
CDR3 length: 15
CDR3 protein: CATSDRGQGTQPQHF

V gene: TRBV4-1
J gene: TRBJ1-2
CDR3 length: 19
CDR3 protein: CASSQVVRTRQGMDYGYTF

V gene: TRBV11-2
J gene: TRBJ1-4
CDR3 length: 16
CDR3 protein: CASSLVGQGIDEKLFF

V gene: TRBV12-5
J gene: TRBJ2-7
CDR3 length: 15
CDR3 protein: CASGWGLAGIYEQYF

V gene: TRBV30
J gene: TRBJ2-2
CDR3 length: 15
CDR3 protein: CAWTVTSGNTGELFF

V gene: TRBV5-4
J gene: TRBJ1-4
CDR3 length: 15
CDR3 protein: CASSLEGTKDEKLFF

V gene: TRBV12-3/TRBV12-4
J gene: TRBJ2-7
CDR3 length: 14
CDR3 protein: CASSGRGFRYEQYF

V gene: TRBV4-1
J gene: TRBJ1-4
CDR3 length: 15
CDR3 protein: CASSQSTATNEKLFF

V gene: TRBV9
J gene: TRBJ2-1
CDR3 length: 15
CDR3 protein: CASSVAGDTYNGQFF

V gene: TRBV28
J gene: TRBJ1-1
CDR3 length: 14
CDR3 protein: CASSTQGARTEAFF

V gene: TRBV5-4
J gene: TRBJ2-5
CDR3 length: 16
CDR3 protein: CASNTRTSGTSGTQYF

V gene: TRBV6-1
J gene: TRBJ1-4
CDR3 length: 15
CDR3 protein: CASREGLGRNEKLFF

V gene: TRBV12-5
J gene: TRBJ1-1
CDR3 length: 15
CDR3 protein: CASGLVPSGHTEAFF

V gene: TRBV5-6
J gene: TRBJ1-2
CDR3 length: 14
CDR3 protein: CASSLGASPYGYTF

V gene: TRBV6-1
J gene: TRBJ2-7
CDR3 length: 15
CDR3 protein: CASSDPGGSLYEQYF

V gene: TRBV19
J gene: TRBJ2-6
CDR3 length: 15
CDR3 protein: CASSISGAGANVLTF

V gene: TRBV6-1
J gene: TRBJ1-2
CDR3 length: 9
CDR3 protein: CASSETVTF

V gene: TRBV6-2/TRBV6-3
J gene: TRBJ2-7
CDR3 length: 11
CDR3 protein: CASGKNYEQYF

V gene: TRBV5-1
J gene: TRBJ1-6
CDR3 length: 15
CDR3 protein: CASSRRQGLDSPLHF

V gene: TRBV7-2
J gene: TRBJ1-4
CDR3 length: 17
CDR3 protein: CASSFGYLGQANEKLFF

V gene: TRBV6-1
J gene: TRBJ2-1
CDR3 length: 11
CDR3 protein: CASSRDSAQFF

V gene: TRBV19
J gene: TRBJ2-5
CDR3 length: 12
CDR3 protein: CASSPDSWAQYF

V gene: TRBV7-9
J gene: TRBJ2-2
CDR3 length: 14
CDR3 protein: CASSFSEGTGELFF

V gene: TRBV6-1
J gene: TRBJ2-2
CDR3 length: 14
CDR3 protein: CASRDRGGAGELFF